Listed here is a single T cell receptor (beta chain). The antigen is not known. Germline CDR1 MDHEN, CDR2 SYDVKM. V shed 4 bases and J 4 bases; nucleotides not matched to a gene: 2. The CDR3 spans 14 residues. The data are from a study of shared clonotypes between healthy human individuals. Across the study: Three men and two women, aged 18 to 49, were donors.

Authors' processing steps: Because ImmunoSEQ provided only junction sequences with no quality scores, the filtering differed. Profiling relied on immunoSEQ multiplex PCR, and the TCRdb table lists in-frame clones only, not all of them. V, J and clone size reflect that table, while D and trimming were determined from the DNA. The sample records 300,000 to 350,000 clones, around 70% being singletons. Study-wide results and caveats: The represented genetic and exposure-history diversity was limited by the small number of donors. A generally larger estimated richness was seen in naive subsets than in memory subsets.

V usage is TRBV28 and J usage is TRBJ2-4, with TRBD1 matching over 9 bases. The TCR comes from a man aged 25 to 45 in good health. The source material was memory CD4+ T cells sorted from blood. Subset specified: CD45RA-negative fraction. In nucleotides, the CDR3 is TGTGCCAGCAGTTGGGGGACAGGGAAAAACATTCAGTACTTC. Protein sequence: CASSWGTGKNIQYF.